Listed below are T cell receptor beta chains from one sample, sequenced in a study of regulatory T cells in long-lasting Graves disease. TCRdb recomputed calls from the multiplex PCR reads with MiXCR, one row per CDR3 protein. Of about 430,000 distinct CDR3 sequences detected, about 15% appear once; the ten largest clones hold 7.8%. Separately, the same data were catalogued under a study of T cells in Graves' hyperthyroidism and ophthalmopathy.

Sequenced material: peripheral blood mononuclear cells (PBMCs), taken at new diagnosis, from a patient treated with antithyroid drugs. Every receptor here comes from a woman in her 40s with Graves disease. Both conserved end residues are part of each CDR3. The D gene is left open where the match is weak. Expanded clones are given a class, and other clones once, few, many or no size at all.

CDR3nt	CDR3aa	j_gene	abundance	d_gene	v_gene
TGCGCCAGCAGCTTCCGACGGGGGGTAAACACAGATACGCAGTATTTT	CASSFRRGVNTDTQYF	TRBJ2-3	many	TRBD2	TRBV5-1
TGTGCCAGCAGCTTAGTTTTGGGACTAGCGGGAGCTGGGGCCAACGTCCTGACTTTC	CASSLVLGLAGAGANVLTF	TRBJ2-6	many	TRBD2	TRBV7-2
TGTGCCAGCAGTATGGGGCAGGGCGGTCAGCCCCAGCATTTT	CASSMGQGGQPQHF	TRBJ1-5	few	.	TRBV27
TGTGCCTTCGGCCAGAGCTCCTATAATTCACCCCTCCACTTT	CAFGQSSYNSPLHF	TRBJ1-6	.	.	TRBV6-2/TRBV6-3
TGTGCCAGCAGTGAAGTTCTCTTTGCGGAGACCACAGATACGCAGTATTTT	CASSEVLFAETTDTQYF	TRBJ2-3	.	.	TRBV2
TGTGCCAGCAGCCTAAGACAGAGCACAGATACGCAGTATTTT	CASSLRQSTDTQYF	TRBJ2-3	many	.	TRBV14
TGTGCCAGCAGGTCGGACAACTCCTACGAGCAGTACTTC	CASRSDNSYEQYF	TRBJ2-7	many	.	TRBV2
TGTGCCAGCGCAAAGTCCTTTAATCAGCCCCAGCATTTT	CASAKSFNQPQHF	TRBJ1-5	many	.	TRBV2
TGTGCCAGCACACGGACAGGGGGAAAAACCTACGAGCAGTACTTC	CASTRTGGKTYEQYF	TRBJ2-7	many	TRBD1	TRBV12-3/TRBV12-4
TGTGCCAGCAGTTTTCGGCTAGCGGGCGGGTACGAGCAGTACTTC	CASSFRLAGGYEQYF	TRBJ2-7	many	TRBD2	TRBV28
TGTGCCAGCAGCTCCCCGCCTCCCGGGACTAGCGGGATGATACTCTCCTACAATGAGCAGTTCTTC	CASSSPPPGTSGMILSYNEQFF	TRBJ2-1	many	TRBD2	TRBV7-3
TGTGCCAGCAGCTTTTTAGGGACCCAGTACTTC	CASSFLGTQYF	TRBJ2-5	many	.	TRBV7-8
TGTGCCATCAGTGCCAGGGCACAGGGGGGGTCCTACGAGCAGTACTTC	CAISARAQGGSYEQYF	TRBJ2-7	few	.	TRBV10-3
TGTGCCAGCAGCCACGGACAGGGATCACCCCTCCACTTT	CASSHGQGSPLHF	TRBJ1-6	many	TRBD1	TRBV12-3/TRBV12-4
TGTGCCAGCAGCCCAAGCGTGGATACGCAGTATTTT	CASSPSVDTQYF	TRBJ2-3	many	.	TRBV14
TGTGCCAGCTCCCGTGGACTAGCGGGAATCTACGAGCAGTACTTC	CASSRGLAGIYEQYF	TRBJ2-7	many	TRBD2	TRBV18
TGTGCCAGCAGCTTAGGCAGGGTGAGAGATACGCAGTATTTT	CASSLGRVRDTQYF	TRBJ2-3	.	.	TRBV13
TGTGCCAGCAGCTTAGATACCAGCGGGAGCATAATTACCGGGGAGCTGTTTTTT	CASSLDTSGSIITGELFF	TRBJ2-2	few	TRBD2	TRBV11-2
TGTGCCAGCAGCGGGGACAGTCCCTACGAGCAGTACTTC	CASSGDSPYEQYF	TRBJ2-7	many	TRBD1	TRBV3-1
TGTGCCAGCAGTTTATCGCCTTGGAAGTCAGGACAGTTCCTCAACACTGAAGCTTTCTTT	CASSLSPWKSGQFLNTEAFF	TRBJ1-1	many	.	TRBV27
TGTGCCATCGGTACTAGCTCCTACGAGCAGTACTTC	CAIGTSSYEQYF	TRBJ2-7	many	.	TRBV10-3
TGCAGCGTTGCTGATACCCCTTACGAGCAGTACTTC	CSVADTPYEQYF	TRBJ2-7	many	.	TRBV29-1
TGTGCCAGCAGCCAGAGATGGGCAGTAAATTCACCCCTCCACTTT	CASSQRWAVNSPLHF	TRBJ1-6	.	.	TRBV3-1
TGTGCCAGCTCACCGGGACTATCCCAAGAGACCCAGTACTTC	CASSPGLSQETQYF	TRBJ2-5	.	TRBD2	TRBV18
TGTGCCAGCAGTTCCCCTCTGAGTGAAAAACTGTTTTTT	CASSSPLSEKLFF	TRBJ1-4	many	.	TRBV28
TGTGCCAGCAGCGTGGAGCTTAGAAGCTACACCTTC	CASSVELRSYTF	TRBJ1-2	many	.	TRBV5-4
TGTGCCAGCAGTTTCGGTCCCAGGACAGGCATCACCTCCTACGAGCAGTACTTC	CASSFGPRTGITSYEQYF	TRBJ2-7	many	TRBD1	TRBV27
TGTGCCTGGAGTGTAGTGGGTGGTGGTGCCGTCTACGAGCAGTACTTC	CAWSVVGGGAVYEQYF	TRBJ2-7	many	.	TRBV30